This T cell receptor beta chain appears in the sequencing data of a study of cytomegalovirus exposure and HLA in healthy donors. Study-level findings and limits: Most TCR sequences showed up rarely, but some public TCRs showed up in many donors. A missense variant in DCLRE1C was later tied to TCR beta V- and J-gene trimming. Judged likely to be a sequencing artifact was a cluster of highly shared sequence variants.

Concerning this clone: Antigen: not known.

Primers for the PCR totalled 60 Vbeta and 13 Jbeta. Profiled with immunoSEQ multiplex PCR; TCRdb holds only in-frame clones, not every one. This sample carries 130,000 to 150,000 clones, 73% of them seen once, and the ten largest clones take over 13%. Donors sampled were nominally healthy, though unrecorded immune exposures were likely. V was pared by 4 bases and J by 9 bases, with 0 bases of the junction left unmatched. The CDR3 has 12 amino acids. From germline, CDR1 is SGHTA and CDR2 FQGTGA. The material sequenced was PBMCs. This clonotype was sampled from a human donor in good health. The chain couples TRBV7-3 to TRBJ2-1, with 10 bases identical to TRBD1. The CDR3 here is CASSWTGGEQFF. DNA of the CDR3: TGTGCCAGCAGCTGGACAGGGGGTGAGCAGTTCTTC.